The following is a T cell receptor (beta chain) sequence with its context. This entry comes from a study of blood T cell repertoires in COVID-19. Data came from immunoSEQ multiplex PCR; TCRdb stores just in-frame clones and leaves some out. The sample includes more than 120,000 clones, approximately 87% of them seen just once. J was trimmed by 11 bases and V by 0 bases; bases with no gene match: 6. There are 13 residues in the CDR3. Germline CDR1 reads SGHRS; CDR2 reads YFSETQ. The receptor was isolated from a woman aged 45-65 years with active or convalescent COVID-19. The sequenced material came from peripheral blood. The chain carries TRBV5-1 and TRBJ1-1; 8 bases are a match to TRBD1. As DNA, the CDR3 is TGCGCCAGCAGCTTGGTCCAGGGGGCAGAGGCTTTCTTT. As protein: CASSLVQGAEAFF.